The source of this T cell receptor (beta chain) is a study of CD8+CD57+ T cells in acquired aplastic anemia (dated by TCRdb to about 2018). Broadly, across the study: Extracted DNA from sorted CD4+ and CD8+ cells averaged around 3.3 ug, ranging from roughly 0.17 to 30 ug. CD8+CD57+ expansion was defined as a frequency above the mean frequency observed in healthy subjects.

With regard to this clonotype: Its antigen specificity is not known. No much larger clonotype is one base removed from it; base qualities were not supplied.

The patients picked for sequencing were ones in whom flow cytometry had shown an expansion of CD8+CD57+ cells. Every patient had severe acquired aplastic anemia, diagnosed using the International Study of Aplastic Anemia and Agranulocytosis and Camitta criteria. No patient had received any therapy when blood was sampled. In this study, sorted CD4+ and CD8+ T cells from the blood of healthy subjects and of severe aplastic anemia patients had their TCR repertoires deep-sequenced. Patients were enrolled in the USA under clinicaltrials.gov protocols 00001620, 01623167, 00001397, 00071045, 00081523 and 00961064. Ficoll-Paque density gradient centrifugation was used to isolate peripheral blood mononuclear cells. Before DNA extraction, CD4+ and CD8+ T cells were sorted with FACS or magnetic beads. TCR beta VDJ combination and CDR3 sequence profiling used genomic DNA as the template. An Illumina HiSeq 2000 was the platform used for TCR repertoire sequencing. In the paper's pipeline: TRBV/TRBJ rearrangement plots, CDR3 size and DJ length profiles, and Simpson's diversity index were used to assess repertoires. The immunodominant clone was defined as the most abundant DNA sequence in deep sequencing data. CDR3 amino acid sequences were screened for sharing across subjects and were compared with published repertoires and the VDJdb database. The raw public data were reprocessed by TCRdb itself: fastp quality trimming at Q25, MiXCR clonotype calling, in-frame beta chains only. When rows share a CDR3 protein, they turn into one entry using the most common DNA and genes. None of the V and J calls come from the authors' own analysis; TCRdb made them. The sample table contains about 160,000 distinct CDR3 sequences; only one count was recorded for roughly 48% of them. Together, the top ten hold 25% to 35% of the sample.

Study-level results and caveats: Patients and healthy controls showed no significant difference in CD8+ Simpson's diversity (P=0.060). About 28 CD8+ CDR3 sequences were found in both patients and controls but appeared to be highly expressed in patients and within the immunodominant clones of the patients.

V is pared back by 1 base and J by 3 bases, with 13 bases lying between the germline termini. Taken from the germline V gene, the CDR1 and CDR2 loops are SQVTM and ANQGSEA. From its cysteine to its phenylalanine, the CDR3 spans 14 amino acids. Only the CDR3 part of the read is kept: 42 bases, read in frame from the first base. The sequencing sample was made of sorted CD4+, CD8+, or CD8+CD57+ T cells (not recorded which) from PBMCs. The chain was built from TRBV29-1 and TRBJ2-7, with TRBD2 perhaps the D gene, on 5 matching bases. The clonotype originates from a human donor with aplastic anemia. Read as DNA, the sequence is TGCAGCGTTGAAGGGACGAGGGCCAACTACGAGCAGTACTTC. Its translation reads: CSVEGTRANYEQYF.